The 29 T cell receptor beta chains in this list originate from one sample, sequenced in a study of OX40 agonist ivuxolimab in advanced cancers. Clones were read by immunoSEQ multiplex PCR, and TCRdb kept only the in-frame ones, dropping some. Of approximately 82,000 clones listed, roughly 92% are singletons. The sequenced sample was CD4+ or CD8+ T cells sorted from blood, obtained in a trial of the OX40 agonist ivuxolimab. The receptor source for this set is an adult with an advanced solid tumor such as melanoma, head and neck, liver or kidney cancer.

The rearrangement joins TRBV2 to TRBJ2-4; no clear D. Germline values: CDR1 SNHLY, CDR2 FYNNEI. The CDR3 is 13 residues long. V shed 9 bases and J shed 0 bases, with 9 bases lying between them. Here the CDR3 reads CASAWTAKNIQYF. The CDR3 DNA reads as TGTGCCAGTGCTTGGACAGCCAAAAACATTCAGTACTTC.

The rearrangement uses TRBV7-9 and TRBJ2-4; D perhaps matches TRBD1 (5 bases). CDR1 is SEHNR and CDR2 is FQNEAQ in the germline V gene (reference sequence). The V gene lost 5 bases and the J gene lost 10 bases, with 15 bases spanning the gap. The CDR3 loop spans 13 amino acids. CDR3 bases: TGTGCCAGCAGCCCAGTGGGGAAGGGGATTCAGTACTTC. It codes for CASSPVGKGIQYF.

The chain joins TRBV7-3 to TRBJ2-3, with a weak D call TRBD1 (6 bases). The CDR3 consists of 14 residues. Germline values: CDR1 SGHTA, CDR2 FQGTGA. V was clipped by 2 bases and J by 3 bases, with 9 bases between them. The chain's CDR3 is CASSLDRLTDTQYF. CDR3 bases: TGTGCCAGCAGCTTAGACAGGCTGACAGATACGCAGTATTTT.

The genes are TRBV1 and TRBJ1-2. TRBV1 is a pseudogene segment. The CDR3 runs to 17 residues. The CDR3 here is CTSSQDPCFAPRDGYTF. The CDR3 DNA follows: TGCACCAGCAGCCAAGATCCGTGTTTCGCGCCTCGTGATGGCTACACCTTC.

This rearrangement joins TRBV5-4 to TRBJ1-4, with 8 bases lining up with TRBD1. CDR3 length: 14 amino acids. Trimming took 6 bases from V and 4 from J; bases not matched to a gene: 5. Germline V gene lookup returns CDR1 SGHNT and CDR2 YYREEE (reference sequence). The CDR3 here is CASTRGRNNEKLFF. CDR3 bases: TGTGCCAGCACCAGGGGGCGTAATAATGAAAAACTGTTTTTT.

The chain combines TRBV19 with TRBJ1-5; 8 bases agree with TRBD1. V was clipped by 6 bases and J by 2 bases; unmatched bases: 6. The germline V gene has CDR1 LNHDA and CDR2 SQIVND (reference sequence). This CDR3 is 15 amino acids long. The CDR3 loop reads CASSGQGFGNQPQHF. Written as DNA, the CDR3 is TGTGCCAGTAGCGGACAGGGCTTTGGCAATCAGCCCCAGCATTTT.

CDR3 coding DNA: TGTGCCAGCAAACCGGGACTCCCATGGCCCCAGCATTTT. It specifies CASKPGLPWPQHF. This chain connects TRBV6-6 to TRBJ1-5, with D perhaps matching TRBD1 (5 bases). The germline V gene encodes CDR1 MNHNY and CDR2 SVGAGI (reference sequence). This CDR3 region has 13 residues. Trimming left V 7 bases short and J 9 bases short, with 16 bases between.

The chain uses TRBV9 and TRBJ2-2, with D maybe TRBD2 (5 bases). Germline CDR1 reads SGDLS; CDR2 reads YYNGEE. V was trimmed by 0 bases and J by 7 bases, leaving 16 bases between them. The CDR3 runs 16 residues. As DNA, the CDR3 is TGTGCCAGCAGCGTAGAGGTGCGGGCGGGTCACGGGGAGCTGTTTTTT. Its protein is CASSVEVRAGHGELFF.

The rearrangement joins TRBV7-3 to TRBJ2-3; 9 nucleotides agree with TRBD2. From germline, CDR1 is SGHTA and CDR2 FQGTGA. The CDR3 runs 15 residues. Trimming took 5 bases from V and 6 from J; bases not matched to a gene: 9. The CDR3 loop reads CASSPGVAGVDTQYF. DNA of the CDR3: TGTGCCAGCAGCCCCGGGGTAGCGGGAGTTGATACGCAGTATTTT.

The V and J genes are TRBV29-1 and TRBJ1-2, with D possibly being TRBD1 (5 bases). The CDR3 length is 10 residues. The germline V gene encodes CDR1 SQVTM and CDR2 ANQGSEA. Trimming removed 7 bases from V and 6 bases from J, with 9 bases in between. CDR3 amino acids: CSGGDDGYTF. The DNA of the CDR3 is TGCAGCGGCGGGGACGATGGCTACACCTTC. Filled out from reference TRBV29-1 and TRBJ1-2, the complete variable domain reads SAVISQKPSRDICQRGTSLTIQCQVDSQVTMMFWYRQQPGQSLTLIATANQGSEATYESGFVIDKFPISRPNLTFSTLTVSNMSPEDSSIYLCSGGDDGYTFGSGTRLTVV.

This clone was seen just once. The rearrangement joins TRBV19 to TRBJ2-5, with no clear D. From germline, CDR1 is LNHDA and CDR2 SQIVND (reference sequence). The CDR3 is made up of 14 amino acids. V was trimmed by 3 bases and J by 1 base, leaving 9 bases between them. The CDR3 DNA reads as TGTGCCAGTAGTATTAGGGTCTTCCAAGAGACCCAGTACTTC. Its translation: CASSIRVFQETQYF. The whole variable domain, filled in from reference TRBV19 and TRBJ2-5, reads DGGITQSPKYLFRKEGQNVTLSCEQNLNHDAMYWYRQDPGQGLRLIYYSQIVNDFQKGDIAEGYSVSREKKESFPLTVTSAQKNPTAFYLCASSIRVFQETQYFGPGTRLLVL.

Only a few counts were recorded for this clone. The chain recombines TRBV7-3 with TRBJ2-3; 13 bases agree with TRBD2. Germline CDR1 SGHTA, CDR2 FQGTGA. The CDR3 has 18 residues. The V and J ends lost 0 bases and 6 bases, in that order; junction bases with no gene match: 9. The CDR3, as DNA: TGTGCCAGCAGCTTAACCCGGACTAGCGGGAGTCGAAGGGATACGCAGTATTTT. This sequence encodes CASSLTRTSGSRRDTQYF.

The V gene is TRBV7-9, the J gene TRBJ2-7; perhaps TRBD1 as D (6 bases). This CDR3 is 13 amino acids long. CDR1 is SEHNR and CDR2 is FQNEAQ in the germline V gene (reference sequence). Trimming removed 5 bases from V and 5 bases from J, with 13 bases in between. CDR3: CASSAGTSDEQYF. Written as DNA, the CDR3 is TGTGCCAGCAGCGCAGGGACAAGTGACGAGCAGTACTTC.

CDR3: CAWSSGGNQPQHF. CDR3 DNA sequence: TGTGCCTGGAGTTCAGGGGGCAATCAGCCCCAGCATTTT. V gene TRBV30 combines with J gene TRBJ1-5, with D possibly TRBD1 on 6 matching bases. Trimming shortened V by 2 bases and J by 2 bases, and 7 bases separated the two germline ends. The CDR3 sequence is 13 residues long. Germline CDR1 reads GTSNPN; CDR2 reads SVGIG (reference sequence).

The V call is TRBV30, the J call TRBJ2-4; a weak D match, TRBD1 (6 bases). Trimming took off 0 bases at V and 0 bases at J, with 6 bases between the two ends. This CDR3 region has 14 residues. Per the germline V gene, CDR1 is GTSNPN and CDR2 is SVGIG (reference sequence). Here the CDR3 reads CAWSVGGAKNIQYF. In DNA, the CDR3 is TGTGCCTGGAGTGTAGGGGGAGCCAAAAACATTCAGTACTTC.

This chain links TRBV5-6 with TRBJ1-2, with no clear D. Per the germline V gene, CDR1 is SGHDT and CDR2 is YYEEEE. The CDR3 runs to 13 residues. V lost 0 bases and J lost 6, with 9 bases in between. In nucleotides, the CDR3 is TGTGCCAGCAGCTTGGAACCTCTGGATGGCTACACCTTC. Translation gives CASSLEPLDGYTF.

V usage is TRBV15 and J usage is TRBJ2-7; perhaps TRBD1 as D (6 bases). Trimming left V 0 bases short and J 4 bases short, with 13 bases between. Germline V lookup: CDR1 LNHNV, CDR2 YYDKDF (reference sequence). The CDR3 is made up of 15 amino acids. CDR3 coding DNA: TGTGCCACCAGCAGAGACGTAACAGGGAGTTACGAGCAGTACTTC. As protein: CATSRDVTGSYEQYF.

This chain links TRBV5-1 with TRBJ1-1, with TRBD1 matching over 7 bases. The CDR3 is 11 amino acids. The junction had 1 base not matched to a gene; V was cut back by 3 bases and J by 8 bases. Germline values: CDR1 SGHRS, CDR2 YFSETQ. CDR3 nucleotides: TGCGCCAGCAGCTGGGGACAGGAAGCTTTCTTT. This gives the protein CASSWGQEAFF.

The count of this clone is one. V is TRBV5-5 and J is TRBJ1-3; 8 positions agree with TRBD1. Unmatched junction bases numbered 10, after V lost 5 bases and J lost 0 bases. This CDR3 has 17 amino acids. The germline gives CDR1 SGHKS, CDR2 YYEKEE (reference sequence). CDR3 protein: CASSFGTGASSGNTIYF. The CDR3 DNA sequence: TGTGCCAGCAGTTTCGGGACAGGAGCTAGCTCTGGAAACACCATATATTTT.

The count of this clone is one. The CDR3 sequence: CASNRGGSSYEQYF. The CDR3 DNA follows: TGTGCCAGTAACCGAGGCGGAAGCTCCTACGAGCAGTACTTC. The chain links TRBV19 to TRBJ2-7, with unresolved D. This CDR3 has 14 amino acids. Trimming stripped 7 bases from V and 0 bases from J, with 13 bases between. The V gene's germline CDR1 is LNHDA and CDR2 SQIVND (reference sequence). The full variable domain, completed using reference TRBV19 and TRBJ2-7, is DGGITQSPKYLFRKEGQNVTLSCEQNLNHDAMYWYRQDPGQGLRLIYYSQIVNDFQKGDIAEGYSVSREKKESFPLTVTSAQKNPTAFYLCASNRGGSSYEQYFGPGTRLTVT.

J is TRBJ1-1 and V is TRBV5-1, with D perhaps TRBD1 (5 bases). V lost 4 bases to trimming and J lost 4 bases, with 20 bases between them. CDR3 length: 16 amino acids. Germline CDR1 and CDR2: SGHRS and YFSETQ. CDR3 sequence: CASSLRGEGRGTEAFF. The CDR3 DNA sequence: TGCGCCAGCAGCCTACGAGGGGAGGGGCGGGGCACTGAAGCTTTCTTT.

The chain joins TRBV5-5 to TRBJ2-7, with D possibly being TRBD2 (5 bases). Deletions cut 4 bases from V and 0 bases from J, with 14 bases between. Germline CDR1 SGHKS, CDR2 YYEKEE (reference sequence). This CDR3 is 15 amino acids long. The CDR3, as DNA: TGTGCCAGCAGCCGTGGGGAGATTGGCTCCTACGAGCAGTACTTC. This translates into CASSRGEIGSYEQYF.

This chain joins TRBV29-1 and TRBJ2-7; 13 nucleotides line up with TRBD2. This CDR3 spans 15 amino acids. Per the germline V gene, CDR1 is SQVTM and CDR2 is ANQGSEA. V lost 3 bases to trimming and J lost 2 bases; unmatched junction nucleotides: 4. The CDR3 nucleotides read TGCAGCGTTGATAGGACTAGCGGGAGAACCTACGAGCAGTACTTC. This translates into CSVDRTSGRTYEQYF.

The rearrangement joins TRBV5-4 to TRBJ2-7; 7 bases are shared with TRBD1. Trimming took 2 bases from V and 1 from J; bases not matched to a gene: 6. CDR3 length equals 15 residues. Per the germline V gene, CDR1 is SGHNT and CDR2 is YYREEE (reference sequence). The CDR3 loop reads CASSFGTAYSYEQYF. DNA for the CDR3: TGTGCCAGCAGCTTCGGGACAGCCTATTCCTACGAGCAGTACTTC.

This chain uses TRBV5-1 with TRBJ2-7, with D hard to call. The ends were cut back, 3 bases at V and 0 bases at J, with 4 bases in the middle. Per germline, CDR1 SGHRS and CDR2 YFSETQ. The CDR3 consists of 12 residues. Here the CDR3 reads CASSSSSYEQYF. CDR3 bases: TGCGCCAGCAGCTCGAGCTCCTACGAGCAGTACTTC.

V gene TRBV5-1 combines with J gene TRBJ2-7; tentatively, D is TRBD2 (6 bases). V lost 0 bases to trimming and J lost 2 bases, with 12 bases between them. The CDR3 extends over 15 amino acids. Looked up from germline, CDR1 is SGHRS and CDR2 is YFSETQ. CDR3 in DNA: TGCGCCAGCAGCTTGGGGCCTAGCGCCGCCTACGAGCAGTACTTC. Its protein is CASSLGPSAAYEQYF.

The chain couples TRBV7-8 to TRBJ2-7, with D perhaps being TRBD1 or TRBD2 (5 bases each). This CDR3 has 15 amino acids. Germline V gives CDR1 SGHVS, CDR2 FQNEAQ. Trimming left V 3 bases short and J 2 bases short, with 14 bases between. CDR3 loop: CASSFPGPSAYEQYF. CDR3 DNA sequence: TGTGCCAGCAGCTTTCCGGGACCCTCCGCCTACGAGCAGTACTTC. The variable domain in full, completed from reference TRBV7-8 and TRBJ2-7, reads GAGVSQSPRYKVAKRGQDVALRCDPISGHVSLFWYQQALGQGPEFLTYFQNEAQLDKSGLPSDRFFAERPEGSVSTLKIQRTQQEDSAVYLCASSFPGPSAYEQYFGPGTRLTVT.

This chain uses TRBV18 with TRBJ2-2, with a tentative D call TRBD2 (6 bases). This CDR3 is 15 amino acids long. The V end was cut by 2 bases, the J end by 5 bases, with 12 bases between. Germline lookup yields CDR1 KGHSH and CDR2 LQKENI. The CDR3 bases are TGTGCCAGCTCACCATCGGAGGGGAGGACCGGGGAGCTGTTTTTT. Translating it yields CASSPSEGRTGELFF. Full variable domain (missing parts from reference TRBV18 and TRBJ2-2): NAGVMQNPRHLVRRRGQEARLRCSPMKGHSHVYWYRQLPEEGLKFMVYLQKENIIDESGMPKERFSAEFPKEGPSILRIQQVVRGDSAAYFCASSPSEGRTGELFFGEGSRLTVL.

V gene TRBV25-1 combines with J gene TRBJ1-1, with 8 bases that match TRBD1. Unmatched junction bases numbered 2, after V lost 5 bases and J lost 3 bases. The CDR3 covers 13 residues. Germline V gene lookup returns CDR1 MGHDK and CDR2 SYGVNS. CDR3 bases: TGTGCCAGCAGTTCGGACAGGGACACTGAAGCTTTCTTT. It encodes CASSSDRDTEAFF.